The 6 T cell receptor beta chains reported below all come from one sample, sequenced in a study of blood T cell repertoires in COVID-19. Profiled with immunoSEQ multiplex PCR; TCRdb holds only in-frame clones, not every one. The repertoire holds about 180,000 clones, with over 75% as singletons. Sequencing used peripheral blood. The receptors originated from a human donor with active or convalescent COVID-19. The donor label of this sample is uncertain.

V is TRBV25-1 and J is TRBJ2-2; 10 nucleotides line up with TRBD1. The CDR3 has 14 residues. V lost 4 bases to trimming and J lost 6 bases; unmatched junction nucleotides: 2. Germline values: CDR1 MGHDK, CDR2 SYGVNS. In DNA, the CDR3 is TGTGCCAGCAGTGGGACAGGGGGTGCCGGGGAGCTGTTTTTT. Translating gives CASSGTGGAGELFF.

This chain links TRBV7-2 with TRBJ2-7; 7 bases are a match to TRBD2. V shed 4 bases and J 4 bases; nucleotides not matched to a gene: 7. The germline CDR1 and CDR2 sequences are SGHTA and FQGNSA. The CDR3 totals 14 residues. Here the CDR3 reads CASSSLAGVYEQYF. CDR3 coding DNA: TGTGCCAGCAGCTCTTTAGCGGGTGTGTACGAGCAGTACTTC.

The chain combines TRBV7-2 with TRBJ2-5; tentative D call: TRBD2 (7 bases). The CDR3 runs to 14 residues. The ends were cut back, 1 base at V and 6 bases at J, with 12 bases in the middle. Germline V lookup: CDR1 SGHTA, CDR2 FQGNSA. CDR3 in DNA: TGTGCCAGCAGCTTAGAGGGGGGGATGAAGACCCAGTACTTC. Its translation is CASSLEGGMKTQYF.

This chain uses TRBV4-1 with TRBJ2-5, with 8 bases that match TRBD2. The CDR3 is made up of 14 amino acids. Germline loops: CDR1 MGHRA, CDR2 YSYEKL. V was pared by 0 bases and J by 8 bases, with 5 bases of the junction left unmatched. The CDR3 coding sequence is TGCGCCAGCAGCCAAGATGGGACTAGTGGCACCCAGTACTTC. Translating gives CASSQDGTSGTQYF.

The gene calls are TRBV5-1 and TRBJ2-3; no definite D call. Trimming left V 0 bases short and J 1 base short, with 3 bases between. Germline V gene sequence: CDR1 SGHRS, CDR2 YFSETQ. The CDR3 sequence is 13 residues long. CDR3 loop: CASSLAGTDTQYF. The DNA of the CDR3 is TGCGCCAGCAGCTTGGCCGGCACAGATACGCAGTATTTT.

This chain connects TRBV14 to TRBJ2-2, with D perhaps TRBD1 (5 bases). Trimming cost V 1 base and J 4 bases, with 7 bases left between them. Germline V gene sequence: CDR1 SGHDN, CDR2 FVKESK. The CDR3 has 14 residues. The CDR3 region is CASSQGQTTGELFF. CDR3 coding DNA: TGTGCCAGCAGCCAAGGACAGACCACCGGGGAGCTGTTTTTT.